This entry features one TCR beta chain sequence. What it binds is unknown. This CDR3 contains 13 residues. V lost 5 bases and J lost 8, with 15 bases in between. Germline CDR1 SNHLY, CDR2 FYNNEI. This sample stems from a study of PD-1 blockade in classical Hodgkin lymphoma. Each of the patients experienced relapse following autologous stem cell transplantation, and their brentuximab vedotin exposure differed. Classification of best responses gave complete response, partial response or progressive disease. The assay was immunoSEQ multiplex PCR, and TCRdb's table has in-frame clones only and misses some. The sample lists approximately 160,000 clones, approximately 72% occurring once. Study-wide results and limits: By C4D1, diversity of CD4+ TCRs had risen significantly, whereas that of CD8+ TCRs had not. Newly diagnosed patients reportedly had lower baseline TCR diversity than healthy donors. Patients who responded completely had about the same baseline diversity as newly diagnosed patients.

This specimen was peripheral blood mononuclear cells (PBMCs), taken before the second cycle of nivolumab. The chain combines TRBV2 with TRBJ1-2; tentatively, D is TRBD1 (5 bases). This TCR came from a human donor with classical Hodgkin lymphoma. CDR3 protein: CASSLGPGRGYTF. The CDR3 DNA is TGTGCCAGCAGTTTGGGACCCGGACGAGGCTACACCTTC.